This entry is about one T cell receptor (beta chain). Per the study methods: Counts of nucleated cells, estimated from reference gene primer amplification, were obtained. The protocol was immunoSEQ multiplex PCR, while the TCRdb copy is restricted to in-frame clones and leaves out a portion. The V and J calls and clone size were taken over from that table, and D and trimming were inferred from the DNA. This sample has 130,000 or so clones, with roughly 91% found just once. This entry belongs to a study of blood T cell repertoires in COVID-19. Study-wide context: Samples taken during acute and convalescent COVID-19 were collected in the United States, Italy and Spain. The analysed material was cDNA or gDNA that came from T cells, B-cell-depleted T cells, or PBMCs.

V lost 0 bases to trimming and J lost 3 bases, with 8 bases between them. Germline CDR1 and CDR2: ENHRY and SYGVKD. The CDR3 has 15 amino acids. A Seattle source enrolled patients during active infection and followed them longitudinally. The chain has TRBV10-3 and TRBJ1-4; D gene uncertain. Input material: peripheral blood. The receptor was derived from a man in his sixties with COVID-19, enrolled during active disease. The CDR3 DNA is TGTGCCATCAGTGAGTCCACGGGATCTAATGAAAAACTGTTTTTT. It is translated as CAISESTGSNEKLFF.